These 15 T cell receptor beta chains share one sample of origin, sequenced in a study of cytomegalovirus exposure and HLA in healthy donors. Primers for the PCR totalled 60 Vbeta and 13 Jbeta. Generated by immunoSEQ multiplex PCR, the TCRdb table keeps only in-frame clones and is missing some. The table shows over 100,000 clones, with 70% to 80% occurring only once. Sequenced: PBMCs. Receptor source: a male donor in good health and CMV-seropositive.

This chain joins TRBV18 and TRBJ2-7, with a possible D match to TRBD2 (6 bases). Trimming took off 0 bases at V and 1 base at J, with 16 bases between the two ends. The CDR3 is 17 amino acids. Germline CDR1 is KGHSH and CDR2 is LQKENI. This CDR3 reads CASSPPFRVGGSYEQYF. Written as DNA, the CDR3 is TGTGCCAGCTCACCACCGTTCAGGGTAGGAGGGTCCTACGAGCAGTACTTC.

This chain uses TRBV28 with TRBJ2-1; perhaps TRBD1 as D (6 bases). This CDR3 has 14 residues. Trimming removed 3 bases at V and 7 bases at J, with 13 bases between. The germline CDR1 and CDR2 sequences are MDHEN and SYDVKM. CDR3 sequence: CASSFQGYLNEQFF. The CDR3 DNA sequence: TGTGCCAGCAGTTTTCAGGGGTATCTAAATGAGCAGTTCTTC.

The rearrangement joins TRBV6-5 to TRBJ2-7, with 7 bases aligning to TRBD2. The CDR3 has 15 residues. V dropped 5 bases and J dropped 3; count of bases not matched to a gene: 10. Germline lookup yields CDR1 MNHEY and CDR2 SVGAGI. CDR3 DNA sequence: TGTGCCAGCAGTGTGGGGAGGGGAGGCGGCTACGAGCAGTACTTC. Amino acids: CASSVGRGGGYEQYF.

The chain uses TRBV7-9 and TRBJ2-2, with a possible D match to TRBD1 (5 bases). Germline loops: CDR1 SEHNR, CDR2 FQNEAQ (reference sequence). This CDR3 region has 15 residues. Trimming pared 5 bases from V and 2 bases from J, leaving 12 bases between. CDR3 amino acids: CASSIQEKNTGELFF. CDR3 nucleotide sequence: TGTGCCAGCAGCATACAGGAAAAAAACACCGGGGAGCTGTTTTTT.

Of note for this clone: Its ends do not fully match the called genes, so a read error is possible. This sequence joins TRBV11-2 and TRBJ2-5; possible D gene TRBD2, 5 bases. The CDR3 has 13 residues. The germline gives CDR1 SGHAT, CDR2 FQNNGV. The CDR3 DNA follows: TGTGCCAGCAGATTAGCTGGGGAGGAGACCCAGTACTTC. Protein sequence: CASRLAGEETQYF.

The chain links TRBV7-2 to TRBJ2-5; tentatively, D is TRBD2 (6 bases). Germline V gives CDR1 SGHTA, CDR2 FQGNSA. With 3 bases removed from V and 1 base from J, the gap between germline ends came to 9 bases. This CDR3 region has 14 residues. Written as DNA, the CDR3 is TGTGCCAGCAGCTTTGGCGGGATCCAAGAGACCCAGTACTTC. This gives the protein CASSFGGIQETQYF.

This chain uses TRBV18 with TRBJ1-2, with TRBD1 as a possible D gene (6 bases). The germline V gene encodes CDR1 KGHSH and CDR2 LQKENI. This CDR3 region has 15 residues. Trimming cost V 3 bases and J 4 bases, with 15 bases left between them. The CDR3 loop is CASSPTGTPVYGYTF. In nucleotides, the CDR3 is TGTGCCAGCTCACCCACAGGGACCCCCGTCTATGGCTACACCTTC.

This clone appeared a single time. V gene TRBV9 combines with J gene TRBJ1-1, with D uncertain. V lost 1 base, J lost 1 base, and 11 bases lay in between. Germline V CDR1 and CDR2: SGDLS, YYNGEE. The CDR3 runs to 15 residues. The CDR3 loop is CASSVKVEENTEAFF. As DNA, the CDR3 is TGTGCCAGCAGCGTAAAGGTGGAGGAGAACACTGAAGCTTTCTTT.

Concerning this clone itself: Other DNA sequences in this sample translate to the same CDR3. The chain uses TRBV7-8 and TRBJ2-7, with 7 bases fitting TRBD2. This CDR3 region has 17 residues. The germline gives CDR1 SGHVS, CDR2 FQNEAQ. V lost 0 bases, J lost 4 bases, and 12 bases stayed unmatched. The CDR3 nucleotides read TGTGCCAGCAGCTTAGCCAGACTAGCCGCTGCTCGATACGAGCAGTACTTC. As protein: CASSLARLAAARYEQYF.

This clone was seen a handful of times. J is TRBJ2-3 and V is TRBV6-5, with D possibly TRBD1 on 6 matching bases. CDR3 length: 15 residues. Germline V lookup: CDR1 MNHEY, CDR2 SVGAGI. Deletions cut 2 bases from V and 2 bases from J, with 11 bases between. The CDR3 is CASSYLDSHTDTQYF. The CDR3 nucleotides read TGTGCCAGCAGTTACCTGGACAGCCACACAGATACGCAGTATTTT.

This rearrangement joins TRBV5-4 to TRBJ2-7; 10 nucleotides line up with TRBD1. Germline CDR1 SGHNT, CDR2 YYREEE (reference sequence). The length of the CDR3 is 15 residues. Losses at the gene ends were 2 bases for V and 7 bases for J; bases not matched to a gene: 9. The CDR3 region has the DNA TGTGCCAGCAGCTTTCCCGGGACAGGGGCAGCGGAGCAGTACTTC. Protein: CASSFPGTGAAEQYF. Using reference TRBV5-4 and TRBJ2-7 for the parts outside the CDR3, the full variable domain is ETGVTQSPTHLIKTRGQQVTLRCSSQSGHNTVSWYQQALGQGPQFIFQYYREEENGRGNFPPRFSGLQFPNYSSELNVNALELDDSALYLCASSFPGTGAAEQYFGPGTRLTVT.

The rearrangement links TRBV5-4 to TRBJ2-5; TRBD1 is a possible D gene (5 bases). Trimming stripped 3 bases from V and 7 bases from J, with 19 bases between. CDR3 size: 15 residues. The germline V gene has CDR1 SGHNT and CDR2 YYREEE (reference sequence). DNA for the CDR3: TGTGCCAGCAGCTGGGGCCAGGGTCCTCGGGTGACCCAGTACTTC. It translates to CASSWGQGPRVTQYF.

Turning to this clone: One end of the junction fails to match germline, which may point to a read error. The same CDR3 can be traced to other DNA sequences in this sample. The chain joins TRBV5-1 to TRBJ1-4, with D tentatively TRBD1 (5 bases). CDR1 and CDR2 from the germline V gene are SGHRS and YFSETQ. This CDR3 is 15 amino acids long. CDR3 protein: CASSLGGSDNEKLFF. The CDR3, as DNA: TGCGCCAGCAGTTTGGGGGGTAGCGATAATGAAAAACTGTTTTTT.

The CDR3 DNA is TGTGCCAGCAGTGCCGTTCTAGCGGGAGGACCCAATGAGCAGTTCTTC. It translates to CASSAVLAGGPNEQFF. This chain uses TRBV25-1 with TRBJ2-1, with TRBD2 identical over 11 bases. The CDR3 consists of 16 residues. Germline V gene data show CDR1 as MGHDK and CDR2 as SYGVNS. V shed 4 bases, J shed 6 bases, and the junction held 8 bases outside the gene matches. Complete variable domain (other parts from reference TRBV25-1 and TRBJ2-1): EADIYQTPRYLVIGTGKKITLECSQTMGHDKMYWYQQDPGMELHLIHYSYGVNSTEKGDLSSESTVSRIRTEHFPLTLESARPSHTSQYLCASSAVLAGGPNEQFFGPGTRLTVL.

The chain recombines TRBV7-2 with TRBJ2-1; 8 nucleotides align to TRBD2. Germline CDR1 SGHTA, CDR2 FQGNSA. CDR3 length: 16 residues. With V trimmed by 0 bases and J by 5 bases, 6 bases remained unmatched. In DNA form, the CDR3 reads TGTGCCAGCAGCTTAGCTAGCGGGATTATCAACAATGAGCAGTTCTTC. This translates into CASSLASGIINNEQFF. The variable domain in full, completed from reference TRBV7-2 and TRBJ2-1, reads GAGVSQSPSNKVTEKGKDVELRCDPISGHTALYWYRQSLGQGLEFLIYFQGNSAPDKSGLPSDRFSAERTGGSVSTLTIQRTQQEDSAVYLCASSLASGIINNEQFFGPGTRLTVL.